This T cell receptor beta chain was recorded in a study of T cell repertoires in cytomegalovirus infection. Study details: Both CMV infection and a matching HLA type were indicated by public TCR beta signatures.

TCRdb re-called the reads with MiXCR, one entry per CDR3 protein. There are about 180,000 distinct CDR3 sequences in the sample; less than 25% occur only once, and roughly 25% lies in the top ten. The sample holds a few counts of this clonotype. Its antigen is unidentified. Findings and limits, study-wide: It was HLA-C-restricted CMV-specific TCR beta clonotypes that dominated the response ex vivo. Of the TCR beta families, the public ones yielded a cumulative frequency that identified carriers of CMV plus the relevant HLA.

Trimming took 3 bases from V and 4 from J, leaving 7 bases between them. The CDR3 sequence is 13 residues long. Germline CDR1 reads SGHTA; CDR2 reads FQGNSA. The sample in question was CD8+ T cells from cultured PBMCs, obtained from culture after CMV antigen stimulation. The source of this sequence is a human donor in good health (CMV status not recorded). Some clones in this sample may be carry-over from other donors' samples. The rearrangement joins TRBV7-2 to TRBJ2-1; the D is unclear. CDR3 nucleotide sequence: TGTGCCAGCAGCTTCCCGGAGTACAATGAGCAGTTCTTC. It translates to CASSFPEYNEQFF. Looking up the rest from reference TRBV7-2 and TRBJ2-1 gives the full variable domain: GAGVSQSPSNKVTEKGKDVELRCDPISGHTALYWYRQSLGQGLEFLIYFQGNSAPDKSGLPSDRFSAERTGGSVSTLTIQRTQQEDSAVYLCASSFPEYNEQFFGPGTRLTVL.